Following are 14 T cell receptor beta chains from one sample sequenced in a study of beta chain features in type 1 diabetes. Expressed TCRB transcripts were sequenced because the entire RNA isolate underwent reverse transcription. Sequencing used immunoSEQ multiplex PCR; TCRdb keeps in-frame clones, though not all of them. The table records roughly 150,000 clones, under 9.5% of them present only once. Sequences were obtained from central memory CD4+ T cells from blood. The receptors derive from a man between 18 and 29 years old in good health.

The table lists this clone with a few counts. The J gene is TRBJ2-7, the V gene TRBV30; D is uncertain. This CDR3 is 12 amino acids long. Per the germline V gene, CDR1 is GTSNPN and CDR2 is SVGIG (reference sequence). The V gene lost 6 bases and the J gene lost 3 bases, with 12 bases spanning the gap. The CDR3 DNA is TGTGCCTGCAATGACAAAGGCTACGAGCAGTACTTC. This codes for CACNDKGYEQYF.

The chain joins TRBV2 to TRBJ2-1, with D hard to call. This CDR3 comprises 14 residues. The V end was cut by 0 bases, the J end by 3 bases, with 6 bases between. Germline CDR1 is SNHLY and CDR2 is FYNNEI. The CDR3 bases are TGTGCCAGCAGTGAAGCGCCTAGCTACAATGAGCAGTTCTTC. Its protein is CASSEAPSYNEQFF.

J is TRBJ2-7 and V is TRBV7-9; TRBD1 might be the D (5 bases). Germline V lookup: CDR1 SEHNR, CDR2 FQNEAQ (reference sequence). V shed 5 bases and J shed 5 bases, with 19 bases lying between them. The CDR3 length is 15 residues. CDR3 sequence: CASSAARGWSDEQYF. As DNA, the CDR3 is TGTGCCAGCAGCGCCGCTAGGGGATGGAGCGACGAGCAGTACTTC.

The chain is built from TRBV4-1 and TRBJ2-7; D uncertain. The CDR3 is 15 amino acids. The germline V and J ends were trimmed by 1 base and 0 bases, with 10 bases remaining between them. CDR1 is MGHRA, CDR2 YSYEKL, per germline. CDR3 residues: CASSQALFSSYEQYF. In nucleotides, the CDR3 is TGCGCCAGCAGCCAAGCTCTGTTCTCCTCCTACGAGCAGTACTTC.

This clone was seen repeatedly, ten times or more. This sequence joins TRBV5-6 and TRBJ1-2; D is unresolved. Trimming took off 3 bases at V and 11 bases at J, with 11 bases between the two ends. The CDR3 covers 11 residues. Germline V gives CDR1 SGHDT, CDR2 YYEEEE. The CDR3 here is CASSYGLGYTF. DNA of the CDR3: TGTGCCAGCAGCTACGGACTTGGTTACACCTTC.

This chain uses TRBV18 with TRBJ2-1; D is unresolved. Deletions cut 1 base from V and 7 bases from J, with 14 bases between. The CDR3 runs 15 residues. Germline V gene lookup returns CDR1 KGHSH and CDR2 LQKENI. Here the CDR3 DNA reads TGTGCCAGCTCACCACGCCCCGGTGAAATGAATGAGCAGTTCTTC. It encodes CASSPRPGEMNEQFF.

This clone appeared a few times. The chain carries TRBV7-2 and TRBJ2-7; 7 bases agree with TRBD1. CDR3 length: 14 residues. Trimming at V came to 5 bases and at J to 2 bases, leaving 6 bases not matched to a gene. The germline V gene has CDR1 SGHTA and CDR2 FQGNSA. CDR3 region: CASSQETGTYEQYF. The CDR3 DNA reads TGTGCCAGCAGCCAAGAGACAGGGACCTACGAGCAGTACTTC.

With regard to this clone: A clone one base away is much larger, so this may be a read error. CDR3 loop: CASSRGLARQVTQYF. The CDR3 DNA reads TGCGCCAGCAGCCGCGGACTAGCGAGACAAGTGACCCAGTACTTC. V gene TRBV4-3 combines with J gene TRBJ2-5, with 9 bases fitting TRBD2. The length of the CDR3 is 15 residues. The germline V gene has CDR1 LGHNA and CDR2 YSLEER.

This clone was seen more than once but under ten times. V is TRBV7-2 and J is TRBJ1-1, with unresolved D. Trimming shortened V by 1 base and J by 5 bases, and 8 bases separated the two germline ends. CDR1 and CDR2 (germline): SGHTA, FQGNSA. The CDR3 is 13 residues long. The CDR3 nucleotides are TGTGCCAGCAGCTTAGGAACGGAGACTGAAGCTTTCTTT. This gives the protein CASSLGTETEAFF.

This clone has ten or more counts. The sample carries other DNA sequences with the same CDR3. The V and J genes are TRBV30 and TRBJ2-7, with TRBD1 as a possible D gene (5 bases). The CDR3 covers 13 residues. Trimming took 0 bases from V and 7 from J, leaving 13 bases between them. Germline V lookup: CDR1 GTSNPN, CDR2 SVGIG (reference sequence). CDR3 DNA: TGTGCCTGGAGTGTATCAGGGCTCGGGGAGCAGTACTTC. Its protein product is CAWSVSGLGEQYF.

In its sample, this clone was seen a few times. The CDR3 is CASSQGLAGGPITYEQYF. CDR3 nucleotide sequence: TGCGCCAGCAGCCAAGGACTAGCGGGAGGGCCGATAACCTACGAGCAGTACTTC. The genes are TRBV4-3 and TRBJ2-7; TRBD2 agrees at 14 bases. V lost 1 base, J lost 2 bases, and 7 bases stayed unmatched. Germline CDR1 and CDR2: LGHNA and YSLEER. There are 18 residues in the CDR3.

This clone was found a few times. The chain employs TRBV18 and TRBJ1-1; TRBD1 agrees at 7 bases. This CDR3 has 14 residues. J gave up 11 bases and V 3 bases, and 12 bases lay outside the gene matches. The germline V gene has CDR1 KGHSH and CDR2 LQKENI. As DNA, the CDR3 is TGTGCCAGCTCACCCGGGACAGACTTATTGGGGGCTTTCTTT. It codes for CASSPGTDLLGAFF.

The V and J genes are TRBV5-4 and TRBJ2-6; 8 bases are shared with TRBD1. CDR1 is SGHNT, CDR2 YYREEE, per germline (reference sequence). The ends lost 3 bases at V and 2 bases at J; junction bases unmatched: 10. This CDR3 comprises 18 residues. Here the CDR3 reads CASSSRTGWSAGANVLTF. CDR3 bases: TGTGCCAGCAGCTCAAGGACAGGGTGGAGTGCTGGGGCCAACGTCCTGACTTTC. The entire variable domain, with the rest obtained from reference TRBV5-4 and TRBJ2-6, is as follows: ETGVTQSPTHLIKTRGQQVTLRCSSQSGHNTVSWYQQALGQGPQFIFQYYREEENGRGNFPPRFSGLQFPNYSSELNVNALELDDSALYLCASSSRTGWSAGANVLTFGAGSRLTVL.

V and J are TRBV6-1 and TRBJ2-2; TRBD1 aligns across 10 bases. Germline CDR1 is MNHNS and CDR2 is SASEGT. V lost 1 base, J lost 5 bases, and 7 bases stayed unmatched. This CDR3 region has 17 residues. The CDR3 is CASSEGRQGAGTGELFF. The DNA for the CDR3 is TGTGCCAGCAGTGAAGGAAGACAGGGGGCGGGAACCGGGGAGCTGTTTTTT.